This T cell receptor beta chain is drawn from a study of OX40 agonist ivuxolimab in advanced cancers. TCRdb's table, derived via immunoSEQ multiplex PCR, lists solely in-frame clones and lacks some. The sample shows about 60,000 clones, approximately 89% of them seen only once. Study results and limitations: Patients who responded partially at 0.1-3.0 mg/kg showed clonal expansion ranking among the lowest.

Comments on this clone: Its antigen is undetermined.

CDR1 and CDR2 from the germline V gene are MGHRA and YSYEKL. V gave up 0 bases and J gave up 1 base, with 6 bases separating them. This CDR3 comprises 14 residues. This chain uses TRBV4-1 with TRBJ1-2; D is unresolved. Material: CD4+ or CD8+ T cells sorted from blood, obtained in a trial of the OX40 agonist ivuxolimab. This TCR derives from an adult with an advanced solid tumor such as melanoma, head and neck, liver or kidney cancer. As DNA, the CDR3 is TGCGCCAGCAGCCAAGATCAAGTTAACTATGGCTACACCTTC. It translates to CASSQDQVNYGYTF.